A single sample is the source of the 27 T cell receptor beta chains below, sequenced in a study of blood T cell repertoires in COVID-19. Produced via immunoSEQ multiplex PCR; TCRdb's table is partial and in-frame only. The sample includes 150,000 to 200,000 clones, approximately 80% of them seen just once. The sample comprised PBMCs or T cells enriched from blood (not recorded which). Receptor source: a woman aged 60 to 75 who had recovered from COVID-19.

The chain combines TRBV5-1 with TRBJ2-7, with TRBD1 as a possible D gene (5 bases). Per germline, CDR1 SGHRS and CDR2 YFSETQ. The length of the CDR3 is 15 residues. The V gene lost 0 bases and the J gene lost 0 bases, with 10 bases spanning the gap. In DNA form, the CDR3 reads TGCGCCAGCAGCTTGGGGACACTCCCCTCCTACGAGCAGTACTTC. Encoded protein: CASSLGTLPSYEQYF.

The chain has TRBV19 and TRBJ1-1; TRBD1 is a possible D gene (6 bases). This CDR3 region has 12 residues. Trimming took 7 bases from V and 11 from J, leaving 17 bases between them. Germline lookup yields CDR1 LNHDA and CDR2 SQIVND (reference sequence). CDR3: CASTIPGTTAFF. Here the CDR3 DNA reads TGTGCCAGTACCATCCCCGGGACAACGGCTTTCTTT.

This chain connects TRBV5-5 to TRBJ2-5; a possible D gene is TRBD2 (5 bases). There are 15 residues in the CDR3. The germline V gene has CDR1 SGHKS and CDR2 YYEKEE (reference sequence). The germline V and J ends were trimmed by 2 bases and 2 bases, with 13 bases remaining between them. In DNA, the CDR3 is TGTGCCAGCAGCTTCCTACAGACTACTCAAGAGACCCAGTACTTC. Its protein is CASSFLQTTQETQYF.

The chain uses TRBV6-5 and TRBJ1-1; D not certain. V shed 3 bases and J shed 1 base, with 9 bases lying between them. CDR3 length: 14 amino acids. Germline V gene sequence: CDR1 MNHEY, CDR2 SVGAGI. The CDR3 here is CASSYQSGNTEAFF. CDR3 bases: TGTGCCAGCAGTTATCAATCAGGGAACACTGAAGCTTTCTTT.

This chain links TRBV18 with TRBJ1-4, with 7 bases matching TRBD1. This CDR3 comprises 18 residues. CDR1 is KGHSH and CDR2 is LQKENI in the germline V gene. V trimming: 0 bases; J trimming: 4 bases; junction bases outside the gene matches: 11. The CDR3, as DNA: TGTGCCAGCTCACCACCGAGGACAGGAGAGGGGATTAATGAAAAACTGTTTTTT. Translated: CASSPPRTGEGINEKLFF.

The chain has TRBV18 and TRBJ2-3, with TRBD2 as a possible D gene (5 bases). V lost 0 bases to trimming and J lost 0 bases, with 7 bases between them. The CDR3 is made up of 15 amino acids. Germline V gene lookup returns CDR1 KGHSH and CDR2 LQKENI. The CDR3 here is CASSPPLASTDTQYF. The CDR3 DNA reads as TGTGCCAGCTCACCACCGCTAGCTAGCACAGATACGCAGTATTTT.

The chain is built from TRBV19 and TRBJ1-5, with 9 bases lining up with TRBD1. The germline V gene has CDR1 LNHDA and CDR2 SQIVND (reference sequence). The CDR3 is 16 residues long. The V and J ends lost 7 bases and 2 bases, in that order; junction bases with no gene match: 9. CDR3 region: CASTTGTGRGNQPQHF. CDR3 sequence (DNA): TGTGCCAGTACCACCGGGACAGGGAGGGGCAATCAGCCCCAGCATTTT. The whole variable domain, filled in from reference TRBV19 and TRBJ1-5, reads DGGITQSPKYLFRKEGQNVTLSCEQNLNHDAMYWYRQDPGQGLRLIYYSQIVNDFQKGDIAEGYSVSREKKESFPLTVTSAQKNPTAFYLCASTTGTGRGNQPQHFGDGTRLSIL.

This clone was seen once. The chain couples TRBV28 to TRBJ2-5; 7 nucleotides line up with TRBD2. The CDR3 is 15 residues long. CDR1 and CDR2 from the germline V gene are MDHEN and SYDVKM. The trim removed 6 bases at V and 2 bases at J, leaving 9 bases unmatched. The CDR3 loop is CASRSGAQSQETQYF. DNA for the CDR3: TGTGCCAGCAGGAGCGGGGCTCAGTCACAAGAGACCCAGTACTTC.

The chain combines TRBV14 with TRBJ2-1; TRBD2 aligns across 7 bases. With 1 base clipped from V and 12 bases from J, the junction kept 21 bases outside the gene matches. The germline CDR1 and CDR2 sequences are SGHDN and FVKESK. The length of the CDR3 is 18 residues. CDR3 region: CASSQVGVLTGGSSAQFF. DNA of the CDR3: TGTGCCAGCAGCCAAGTCGGGGTGTTGACGGGGGGTTCTTCAGCGCAGTTCTTC.

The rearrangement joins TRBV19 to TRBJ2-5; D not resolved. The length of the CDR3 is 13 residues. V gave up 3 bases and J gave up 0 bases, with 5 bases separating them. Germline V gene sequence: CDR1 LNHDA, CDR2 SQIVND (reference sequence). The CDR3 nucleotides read TGTGCCAGTAGTATCACTAACCAAGAGACCCAGTACTTC. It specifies CASSITNQETQYF.

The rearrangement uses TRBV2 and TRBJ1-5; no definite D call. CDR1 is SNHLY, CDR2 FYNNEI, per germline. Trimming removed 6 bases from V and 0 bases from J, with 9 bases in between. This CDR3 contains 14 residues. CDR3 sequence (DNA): TGTGCCAGCAGCCGCCCGAGTAGCAATCAGCCCCAGCATTTT. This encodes CASSRPSSNQPQHF.

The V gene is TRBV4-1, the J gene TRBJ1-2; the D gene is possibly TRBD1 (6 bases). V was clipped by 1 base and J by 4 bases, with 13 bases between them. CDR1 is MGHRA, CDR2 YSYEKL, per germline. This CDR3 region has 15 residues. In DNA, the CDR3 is TGCGCCAGCAGCCAAGTCTTCGGGGGGCGCTATGGCTACACCTTC. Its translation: CASSQVFGGRYGYTF.

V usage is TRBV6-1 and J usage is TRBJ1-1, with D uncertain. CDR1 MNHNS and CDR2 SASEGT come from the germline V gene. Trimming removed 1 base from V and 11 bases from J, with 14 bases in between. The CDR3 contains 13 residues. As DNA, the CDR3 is TGTGCCAGCAGTGAAGGGCTGCTTAAAGTGGCTTTCTTT. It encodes CASSEGLLKVAFF.

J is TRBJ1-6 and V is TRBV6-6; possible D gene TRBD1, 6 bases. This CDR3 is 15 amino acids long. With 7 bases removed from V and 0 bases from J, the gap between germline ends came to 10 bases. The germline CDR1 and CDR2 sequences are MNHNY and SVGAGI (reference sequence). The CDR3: CASKRDNSYNSPLHF. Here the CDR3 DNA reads TGTGCCAGCAAAAGGGACAACTCCTATAATTCACCCCTCCACTTT.

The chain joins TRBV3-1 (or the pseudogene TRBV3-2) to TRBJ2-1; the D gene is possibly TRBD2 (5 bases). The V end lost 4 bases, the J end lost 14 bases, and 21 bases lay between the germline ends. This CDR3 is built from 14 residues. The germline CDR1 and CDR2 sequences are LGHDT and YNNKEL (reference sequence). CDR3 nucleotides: TGTGCCAGCAGCCCTGAGGGTAGACTCCTCAAAAAGTTCTTC. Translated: CASSPEGRLLKKFF.

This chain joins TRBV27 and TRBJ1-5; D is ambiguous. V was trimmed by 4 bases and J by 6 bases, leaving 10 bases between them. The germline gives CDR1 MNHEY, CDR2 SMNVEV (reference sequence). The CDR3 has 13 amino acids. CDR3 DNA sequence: TGTGCCAGCAGTTGGGCAGGTACTCAGCCCCAGCATTTT. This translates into CASSWAGTQPQHF.

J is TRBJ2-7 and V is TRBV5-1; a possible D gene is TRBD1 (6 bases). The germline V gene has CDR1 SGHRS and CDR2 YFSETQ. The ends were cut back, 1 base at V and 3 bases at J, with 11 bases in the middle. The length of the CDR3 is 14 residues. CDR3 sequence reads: CASSLQTGGYEQYF. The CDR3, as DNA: TGCGCCAGCAGCTTGCAGACAGGAGGCTACGAGCAGTACTTC.

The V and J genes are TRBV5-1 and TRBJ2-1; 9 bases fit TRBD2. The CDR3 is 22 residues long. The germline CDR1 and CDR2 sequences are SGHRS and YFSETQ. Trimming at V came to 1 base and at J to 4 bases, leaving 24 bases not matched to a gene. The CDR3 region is CASSLQEGGGAGPSRTYNEQFF. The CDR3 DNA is TGCGCCAGCAGCTTGCAGGAAGGCGGGGGGGCCGGACCTTCGAGGACTTACAATGAGCAGTTCTTC.

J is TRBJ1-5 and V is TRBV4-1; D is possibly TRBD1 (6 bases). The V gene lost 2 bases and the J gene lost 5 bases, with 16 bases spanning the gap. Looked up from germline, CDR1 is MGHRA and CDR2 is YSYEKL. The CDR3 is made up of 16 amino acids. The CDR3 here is CASSQRERGLDQPQHF. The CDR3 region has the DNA TGCGCCAGCAGCCAAAGAGAAAGGGGGTTAGATCAGCCCCAGCATTTT.

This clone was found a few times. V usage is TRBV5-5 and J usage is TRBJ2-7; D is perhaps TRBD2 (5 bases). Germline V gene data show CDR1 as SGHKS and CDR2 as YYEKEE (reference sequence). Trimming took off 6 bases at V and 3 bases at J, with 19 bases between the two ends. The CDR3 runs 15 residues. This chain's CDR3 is CASKDQEGDYYEQYF. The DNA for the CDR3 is TGTGCCAGCAAAGATCAGGAAGGTGACTACTACGAGCAGTACTTC.

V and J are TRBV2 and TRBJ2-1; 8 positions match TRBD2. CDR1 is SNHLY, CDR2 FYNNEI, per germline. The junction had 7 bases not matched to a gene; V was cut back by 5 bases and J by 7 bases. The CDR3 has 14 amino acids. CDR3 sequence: CASSRELAANEQFF. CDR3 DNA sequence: TGTGCCAGCAGTAGGGAACTAGCGGCTAATGAGCAGTTCTTC.

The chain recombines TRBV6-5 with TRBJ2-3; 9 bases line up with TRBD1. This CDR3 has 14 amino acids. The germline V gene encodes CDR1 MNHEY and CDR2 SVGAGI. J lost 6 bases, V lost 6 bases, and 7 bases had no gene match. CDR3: CASRRGTGPDTQYF. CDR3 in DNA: TGTGCCAGCAGGAGAGGGACAGGGCCCGATACGCAGTATTTT.

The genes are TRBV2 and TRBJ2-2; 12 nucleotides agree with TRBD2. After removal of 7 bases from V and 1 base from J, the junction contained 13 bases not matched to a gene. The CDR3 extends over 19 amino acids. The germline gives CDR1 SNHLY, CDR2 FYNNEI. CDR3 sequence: CASTILAGGSGGNTGELFF. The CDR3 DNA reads TGTGCCAGCACCATACTAGCGGGGGGCTCCGGCGGGAACACCGGGGAGCTGTTTTTT. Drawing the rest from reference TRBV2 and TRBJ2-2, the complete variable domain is EPEVTQTPSHQVTQMGQEVILRCVPISNHLYFYWYRQILGQKVEFLVSFYNNEISEKSEIFDDQFSVERPDGSNFTLKIRSTKLEDSAMYFCASTILAGGSGGNTGELFFGEGSRLTVL.

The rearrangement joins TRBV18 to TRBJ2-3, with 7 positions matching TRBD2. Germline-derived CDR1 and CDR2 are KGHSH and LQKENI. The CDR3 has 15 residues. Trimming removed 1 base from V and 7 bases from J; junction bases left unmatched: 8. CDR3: CASSPQREDLNTQYF. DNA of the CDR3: TGTGCCAGCTCACCACAACGGGAGGATTTGAATACGCAGTATTTT. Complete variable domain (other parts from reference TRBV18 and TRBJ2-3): NAGVMQNPRHLVRRRGQEARLRCSPMKGHSHVYWYRQLPEEGLKFMVYLQKENIIDESGMPKERFSAEFPKEGPSILRIQQVVRGDSAAYFCASSPQREDLNTQYFGPGTRLTVL.

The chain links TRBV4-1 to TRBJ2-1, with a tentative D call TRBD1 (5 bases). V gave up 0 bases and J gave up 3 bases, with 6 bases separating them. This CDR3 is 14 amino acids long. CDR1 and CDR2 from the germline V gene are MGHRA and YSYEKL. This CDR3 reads CASSQDDSYNEQFF. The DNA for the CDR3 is TGCGCCAGCAGCCAAGACGACAGCTACAATGAGCAGTTCTTC.

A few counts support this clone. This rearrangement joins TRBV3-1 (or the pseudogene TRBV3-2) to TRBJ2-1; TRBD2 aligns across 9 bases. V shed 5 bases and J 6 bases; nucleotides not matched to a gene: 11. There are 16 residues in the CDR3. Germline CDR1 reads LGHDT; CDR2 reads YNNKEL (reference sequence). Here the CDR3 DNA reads TGTGCCAGCAGCATTCATCTAGCGGGGCTGAGCAATGAGCAGTTCTTC. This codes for CASSIHLAGLSNEQFF.

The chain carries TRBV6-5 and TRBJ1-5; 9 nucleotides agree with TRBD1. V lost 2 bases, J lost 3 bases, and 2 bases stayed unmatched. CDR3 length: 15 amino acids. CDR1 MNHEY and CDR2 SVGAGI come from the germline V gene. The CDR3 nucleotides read TGTGCCAGCAGTTACACAGGGGGCGACAATCAGCCCCAGCATTTT. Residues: CASSYTGGDNQPQHF.